The 25 T cell receptor beta chains reported below all come from one sample, sequenced in a study of cytomegalovirus exposure and HLA in healthy donors. The method was immunoSEQ multiplex PCR; TCRdb's version includes in-frame clones alone and lacks a portion of them. The sample records about 130,000 clones, roughly nine tenths being singletons. The sample was PBMCs. The receptors come from a woman aged 18-29 years in good health and CMV-seronegative.

This chain connects TRBV5-5 to TRBJ1-5, with D perhaps TRBD1 (6 bases). The germline V gene has CDR1 SGHKS and CDR2 YYEKEE (reference sequence). The CDR3 has 18 amino acids. The germline V and J ends were trimmed by 0 bases and 5 bases, with 21 bases remaining between them. Written as DNA, the CDR3 is TGTGCCAGCAGCTTGGCCGGCGTCAGGGGAAGGTTTGATCAGCCCCAGCATTTT. Encoded protein: CASSLAGVRGRFDQPQHF.

The V call is TRBV6-4, the J call TRBJ1-5; 11 bases agree with TRBD1. The CDR3 is 14 residues long. The junction had 2 bases not matched to a gene; V was cut back by 2 bases and J by 8 bases. CDR1 MRHNA and CDR2 SNTAGT come from the germline V gene. The CDR3 loop is CASSDGTGGEPQHF. In DNA, the CDR3 is TGTGCCAGCAGTGACGGGACAGGGGGTGAGCCCCAGCATTTT.

The CDR3 is CASSRGGMGQPQHF. DNA for the CDR3: TGTGCCAGCAGCCGGGGGGGGATGGGTCAGCCCCAGCATTTT. J is TRBJ1-5 and V is TRBV7-2; possibly TRBD1 for D (5 bases). V was shortened by 5 bases and J by 6 bases, with 14 bases between the two germline ends. The CDR3 has 14 residues. Per germline, CDR1 SGHTA and CDR2 FQGNSA.

The chain uses TRBV28 and TRBJ1-1; perhaps TRBD1 as D (5 bases). Trimming took 6 bases from V and 4 from J, leaving 12 bases between them. The CDR3 loop spans 13 amino acids. Per germline, CDR1 MDHEN and CDR2 SYDVKM. Here the CDR3 reads CASRETAGTEAFF. CDR3 in DNA: TGTGCCAGCAGAGAGACAGCCGGCACTGAAGCTTTCTTT.

The V call is TRBV5-6, the J call TRBJ2-7; D remains ambiguous. CDR3 length equals 13 residues. Germline-derived CDR1 and CDR2 are SGHDT and YYEEEE. V was trimmed by 2 bases and J by 1 base, leaving 7 bases between them. The chain's CDR3 is CASSFLGSYEQYF. CDR3 coding DNA: TGTGCCAGCAGCTTCCTCGGGTCCTACGAGCAGTACTTC.

CDR3 sequence: CASSKYKSNQPQHF. The CDR3 DNA sequence: TGTGCCAGCAGTAAGTACAAAAGCAATCAGCCCCAGCATTTT. J is TRBJ1-5 and V is TRBV28; D uncertain. The CDR3 has 14 amino acids. V was clipped by 5 bases and J by 1 base, with 9 bases between them. Germline V gene data show CDR1 as MDHEN and CDR2 as SYDVKM.

The CDR3 sequence: CASSAGQGPEQYV. CDR3 DNA sequence: TGTGCCAGCAGTGCTGGACAGGGTCCCGAGCAGTACGTC. V usage is TRBV28 and J usage is TRBJ2-7, with 8 bases aligning to TRBD1. CDR3 size: 13 residues. CDR1 MDHEN and CDR2 SYDVKM come from the germline V gene. Trimming at V came to 5 bases and at J to 6 bases, leaving 6 bases not matched to a gene.

The chain employs TRBV30 and TRBJ2-7; D is possibly TRBD1 (7 bases). Germline CDR1 is GTSNPN and CDR2 is SVGIG (reference sequence). With 4 bases removed from V and 4 bases from J, the gap between germline ends came to 14 bases. CDR3 size: 13 residues. The CDR3 DNA reads as TGTGCCTGGAACAGGGGTGGAGGGTACGAGCAGTACTTC. It is translated as CAWNRGGGYEQYF.

A few counts support this clone. This chain uses TRBV30 with TRBJ2-5, with D uncertain. Germline CDR1 GTSNPN, CDR2 SVGIG (reference sequence). The CDR3 contains 12 residues. V was shortened by 2 bases and J by 3 bases, with 7 bases between the two germline ends. The CDR3 spells CAWSRQEETQYF. Here the CDR3 DNA reads TGTGCCTGGAGTCGGCAGGAAGAGACCCAGTACTTC.

The chain uses TRBV2 and TRBJ2-1; 10 bases align to TRBD2. There are 16 residues in the CDR3. Per the germline V gene, CDR1 is SNHLY and CDR2 is FYNNEI. V trimming: 3 bases; J trimming: 7 bases; junction bases outside the gene matches: 9. The CDR3 sequence is CASSDSRLAGANEQFF. DNA for the CDR3: TGTGCCAGCAGTGATTCGCGTCTAGCGGGAGCAAATGAGCAGTTCTTC. Supplemented by reference TRBV2 and TRBJ2-1, the full variable domain reads EPEVTQTPSHQVTQMGQEVILRCVPISNHLYFYWYRQILGQKVEFLVSFYNNEISEKSEIFDDQFSVERPDGSNFTLKIRSTKLEDSAMYFCASSDSRLAGANEQFFGPGTRLTVL.

The rearrangement joins TRBV6-1 to TRBJ1-1, with 7 bases lining up with TRBD1. The CDR3 runs 15 residues. V dropped 6 bases and J dropped 5; count of bases not matched to a gene: 12. Germline V lookup: CDR1 MNHNS, CDR2 SASEGT. The CDR3 DNA follows: TGTGCCAGCAGCCGGGACAGCAGCCGGAGAACTGAAGCTTTCTTT. Protein: CASSRDSSRRTEAFF.

The chain employs TRBV27 and TRBJ2-3; D might be TRBD2 (7 bases). The germline V gene encodes CDR1 MNHEY and CDR2 SMNVEV (reference sequence). The CDR3 is 15 amino acids. Trimming pared 6 bases from V and 1 base from J, leaving 14 bases between. For the CDR3, the DNA is TGTGCCAGCAGCCCCCGGGGGGCGGGCACAGATACGCAGTATTTT. It is translated as CASSPRGAGTDTQYF.

The chain recombines TRBV6-1 with TRBJ1-4; D gene unclear. Germline V gives CDR1 MNHNS, CDR2 SASEGT. The CDR3 runs to 14 residues. With 6 bases removed from V and 0 bases from J, the gap between germline ends came to 8 bases. The CDR3 sequence: CASREPATNEKLFF. Here the CDR3 DNA reads TGTGCCAGCAGAGAACCTGCAACTAATGAAAAACTGTTTTTT.

The gene calls are TRBV29-1 and TRBJ2-3, with TRBD1 matching over 8 bases. Germline trimming cut 7 bases from V and 3 bases from J; bases unmatched to any gene: 3. This CDR3 has 12 residues. Per the germline V gene, CDR1 is SQVTM and CDR2 is ANQGSEA. DNA of the CDR3: TGCAGCGCCAGACAGGGGACAGATACGCAGTATTTT. Protein product: CSARQGTDTQYF.

The rearrangement links TRBV6-6 to TRBJ1-1, with 7 bases that match TRBD1. V trimming: 6 bases; J trimming: 0 bases; junction bases outside the gene matches: 4. This CDR3 has 14 amino acids. CDR1 is MNHNY, CDR2 SVGAGI, per germline (reference sequence). The CDR3 protein is CASSRQGLNTEAFF. The CDR3 DNA follows: TGTGCCAGCAGCCGACAGGGCTTGAACACTGAAGCTTTCTTT.

J is TRBJ2-2 and V is TRBV5-4, with a weak D call TRBD2 (5 bases). Germline V gives CDR1 SGHNT, CDR2 YYREEE (reference sequence). Deletions cut 3 bases from V and 2 bases from J, with 8 bases between. There are 14 residues in the CDR3. CDR3 amino acids: CASSSGLNTGELFF. In DNA, the CDR3 is TGTGCCAGCAGCTCCGGACTTAACACCGGGGAGCTGTTTTTT.

This chain links TRBV27 with TRBJ2-7; 13 nucleotides agree with TRBD2. The V and J ends lost 4 bases and 9 bases, in that order; junction bases with no gene match: 9. This CDR3 has 15 residues. The germline gives CDR1 MNHEY, CDR2 SMNVEV (reference sequence). The CDR3: CASSSSGLAGAGQYF. The CDR3 DNA follows: TGTGCCAGCAGTTCGTCCGGACTAGCGGGAGCCGGGCAGTACTTC.

The rearrangement joins TRBV4-3 to TRBJ1-5; D call uncertain. CDR3 size: 15 residues. Trimming stripped 0 bases from V and 6 bases from J, with 12 bases between. Germline CDR1 reads LGHNA; CDR2 reads YSLEER. CDR3 loop: CASSQDRYSLQPQHF. For the CDR3, the DNA is TGCGCCAGCAGCCAAGATCGGTACAGTCTTCAGCCCCAGCATTTT.

The V gene is TRBV27, the J gene TRBJ2-5; 8 nucleotides align to TRBD2. This CDR3 has 17 amino acids. After removal of 5 bases from V and 5 bases from J, the junction contained 16 bases not matched to a gene. In germline, CDR1 is MNHEY, CDR2 SMNVEV (reference sequence). The CDR3 bases are TGTGCCAGCAGTCCACGGGGAGAGCGGGAGCCGCGGGAGACCCAGTACTTC. This encodes CASSPRGEREPRETQYF.

The chain recombines TRBV27 with TRBJ2-3; 7 bases align to TRBD1. V shed 3 bases and J 2 bases; nucleotides not matched to a gene: 8. Germline lookup yields CDR1 MNHEY and CDR2 SMNVEV (reference sequence). The CDR3 extends over 16 amino acids. The CDR3 nucleotides read TGTGCCAGCAGTTTTTACCGGGACAGCCTCACAGATACGCAGTATTTT. It translates to CASSFYRDSLTDTQYF.

The chain recombines TRBV6-5 with TRBJ1-1, with 11 bases that match TRBD1. V lost 6 bases and J lost 10; bases outside the gene matches: 4. This CDR3 spans 12 amino acids. The germline CDR1 and CDR2 sequences are MNHEY and SVGAGI. The CDR3 region has the DNA TGTGCCAGCAGCCCCGGGACAGGGGGAGCTTTCTTT. Translating gives CASSPGTGGAFF.

The genes are TRBV11-2 and TRBJ1-3; D not certain. Between the trimmed V and J ends, which lost 2 bases and 0 bases, there was a span of 14 bases. CDR1 and CDR2 (germline): SGHAT, FQNNGV. The CDR3 totals 17 residues. The CDR3, as DNA: TGTGCCAGCAGCTTAAATCTAATCACGAGCTCTGGAAACACCATATATTTT. Translated: CASSLNLITSSGNTIYF.

This rearrangement joins TRBV7-8 to TRBJ1-4, with D possibly being TRBD1 (6 bases). Germline V gene sequence: CDR1 SGHVS, CDR2 FQNEAQ. The CDR3 runs to 15 residues. The ends were cut back, 3 bases at V and 12 bases at J, with 20 bases in the middle. In DNA, the CDR3 is TGTGCCAGCAGCTTCGAAGGGCCAGGGGAAACCCAACTGTTTTTT. Translated: CASSFEGPGETQLFF.

This clone was observed a single time. V usage is TRBV28 and J usage is TRBJ2-7; 7 bases line up with TRBD1. CDR3 length: 14 residues. Germline-derived CDR1 and CDR2 are MDHEN and SYDVKM. Trimming took 1 base from V and 5 from J; bases not matched to a gene: 5. CDR3 sequence: CASSLLTGVHEQYF. The DNA of the CDR3 is TGTGCCAGCAGTTTATTAACAGGGGTCCACGAGCAGTACTTC.

This chain uses TRBV5-5 with TRBJ1-6, with a tentative D call TRBD1 (5 bases). Germline V gene sequence: CDR1 SGHKS, CDR2 YYEKEE (reference sequence). The V end was cut by 5 bases, the J end by 7 bases, with 16 bases between. This CDR3 comprises 15 residues. The CDR3 DNA sequence: TGTGCCAGCAGACAGACAGCATCTTCCAATTCACCCCTCCACTTT. Translated, it gives CASRQTASSNSPLHF.